This T cell receptor beta chain was sequenced during a study of shared T cell receptors in the human thymus. Generated by immunoSEQ multiplex PCR, the TCRdb table keeps only in-frame clones and is missing some. The data contain hundreds of thousands of clones, around 89% of them seen just once; the ten biggest clones take up roughly 0.0097%. CDR1 is SGHAT, CDR2 FQNNGV, per germline. V shed 4 bases and J 2 bases; nucleotides not matched to a gene: 4. This CDR3 is 15 amino acids long. In addition, the sample was reused for a study of human thymus T cells. That report adds: In thymic and blood repertoires alike, V and J usage looked biased.

The sequence was collected from a boy younger than two with a congenital heart defect. Sequenced: thymocytes. V usage is TRBV11-2 and J usage is TRBJ2-7, with 11 positions matching TRBD2. The CDR3 bases are TGTGCCAGCAGCTGGGGGACTAGCGGAGCCTACGAGCAGTACTTC. Translation: CASSWGTSGAYEQYF. The variable domain in full, with the rest retrieved from reference TRBV11-2 and TRBJ2-7, is EAGVAQSPRYKIIEKRQSVAFWCNPISGHATLYWYQQILGQGPKLLIQFQNNGVVDDSQLPKDRFSAERLKGVDSTLKIQPAKLEDSAVYLCASSWGTSGAYEQYFGPGTRLTVT.